Listed below are T cell receptor beta chains from one sample, sequenced in a study of graft-versus-host responses after intestinal transplantation. Only in-frame clones appear in the TCRdb table, and some are missing; sequencing was by immunoSEQ multiplex PCR. Here the sample spans 40,000 or so clones, 93% being singletons. These receptors' antigens are unknown. The sequenced sample was unstimulated CD8+ T cells sorted from spleen or lymph node cells, obtained before transplant. All receptors come from a human donor who was the organ donor for an intestinal transplant. CDR3s include the opening cysteine and the closing phenylalanine or tryptophan. A D gene is named only where the DNA matches it firmly. Part of the rows lack a size; the others show once, few, many or a class for expanded clones.

CDR3aa: CASSLGYSYNSPLHF
CDR3nt: TGTGCCAGCAGCTTGGGTTACAGCTATAATTCACCCCTCCACTTT
v_gene: TRBV11-2
d_gene: NA
abundance: NA
j_gene: TRBJ1-6

CDR3aa: CASRVSESGELFF
CDR3nt: TGTGCCAGTAGGGTTTCGGAATCCGGGGAGCTGTTTTTT
v_gene: TRBV19
d_gene: NA
abundance: few
j_gene: TRBJ2-2

CDR3aa: CASSIARGMEQYF
CDR3nt: TGTGCCAGTAGTATAGCTCGCGGGATGGAGCAGTACTTC
v_gene: TRBV19
d_gene: NA
abundance: NA
j_gene: TRBJ2-5

CDR3aa: CASSEASGQSYEQYF
CDR3nt: TGTGCCAGCAGTGAAGCTTCGGGCCAATCCTACGAGCAGTACTTC
v_gene: TRBV2
d_gene: NA
abundance: NA
j_gene: TRBJ2-7

CDR3aa: CASSYGAGGGNGYTF
CDR3nt: TGTGCCAGCAGTTATGGGGCAGGGGGTGGTAATGGCTACACCTTC
v_gene: TRBV6-5
d_gene: TRBD1
abundance: NA
j_gene: TRBJ1-2

CDR3aa: CASSQGLATGEYNEQFF
CDR3nt: TGTGCCAGCAGCCAAGGGCTAGCGACCGGAGAATACAATGAGCAGTTCTTC
v_gene: TRBV4-2
d_gene: NA
abundance: NA
j_gene: TRBJ2-1

CDR3aa: CATLRRNSYEQYF
CDR3nt: TGTGCCACCCTGAGACGGAACTCCTACGAGCAGTACTTC
v_gene: TRBV13
d_gene: NA
abundance: NA
j_gene: TRBJ2-7

CDR3aa: CASRWLQNTEAFF
CDR3nt: TGTGCCAGCAGGTGGTTACAGAACACTGAAGCTTTCTTT
v_gene: TRBV28
d_gene: NA
abundance: NA
j_gene: TRBJ1-1

CDR3aa: CASGSEREGWSSTQYF
CDR3nt: TGTGCCAGCGGATCTGAGCGGGAGGGCTGGTCGAGTACGCAGTATTTT
v_gene: TRBV7-8
d_gene: TRBD2
abundance: NA
j_gene: TRBJ2-3

CDR3aa: CASSQEFRPGVSYEQYF
CDR3nt: TGCGCCAGCAGCCAAGAGTTTAGGCCGGGGGTCTCCTACGAGCAGTACTTC
v_gene: TRBV4-1
d_gene: NA
abundance: once
j_gene: TRBJ2-7

CDR3aa: CASSRPAYEQYF
CDR3nt: TGTGCCAGCAGTCGGCCAGCCTACGAGCAGTACTTC
v_gene: TRBV6-1
d_gene: NA
abundance: NA
j_gene: TRBJ2-7

CDR3aa: CASSHGLAGGSLSSYEQYF
CDR3nt: TGCGCCAGCAGCCACGGACTAGCGGGAGGGTCCCTCAGCTCCTACGAGCAGTACTTC
v_gene: TRBV5-5
d_gene: TRBD2
abundance: NA
j_gene: TRBJ2-7

CDR3aa: CASSETDRVSGANVLTF
CDR3nt: TGTGCCAGCAGTGAAACGGACAGGGTCTCTGGGGCCAACGTCCTGACTTTC
v_gene: TRBV2
d_gene: TRBD1
abundance: NA
j_gene: TRBJ2-6

CDR3aa: CASSLRGRGLGYEQYF
CDR3nt: TGTGCCAGCAGCTTGCGGGGACGCGGGTTGGGATACGAGCAGTACTTC
v_gene: TRBV5-6
d_gene: NA
abundance: NA
j_gene: TRBJ2-7

CDR3aa: CAISSASGRSPDTQYF
CDR3nt: TGTGCCATCAGCTCCGCTAGCGGGAGATCCCCAGATACGCAGTATTTT
v_gene: TRBV10-3
d_gene: TRBD2
abundance: once
j_gene: TRBJ2-3

CDR3aa: CASSLSDHYNEQFF
CDR3nt: TGTGCCAGCAGCTTGAGCGACCACTACAATGAGCAGTTCTTC
v_gene: TRBV7-2
d_gene: NA
abundance: NA
j_gene: TRBJ2-1

CDR3aa: CASSSGQGSVAGNEKLFF
CDR3nt: TGTGCCAGCAGCTCAGGACAGGGTAGTGTGGCTGGTAATGAAAAACTGTTTTTT
v_gene: TRBV13
d_gene: TRBD1
abundance: NA
j_gene: TRBJ1-4

CDR3aa: CATSREAPSPDTQYF
CDR3nt: TGTGCCACCAGCAGAGAGGCCCCTAGCCCAGATACGCAGTATTTT
v_gene: TRBV15
d_gene: NA
abundance: once
j_gene: TRBJ2-3

CDR3aa: CASSSQGNRIYNEQFF
CDR3nt: TGTGCCAGCAGCTCCCAGGGCAACCGAATTTACAATGAGCAGTTCTTC
v_gene: TRBV7-9
d_gene: NA
abundance: NA
j_gene: TRBJ2-1

CDR3aa: CASRLYQGSDTEAFF
CDR3nt: TGTGCCAGCAGACTCTACCAGGGATCAGACACTGAAGCTTTCTTT
v_gene: TRBV6-5
d_gene: NA
abundance: NA
j_gene: TRBJ1-1

CDR3aa: CASSLRNPYEQYF
CDR3nt: TGTGCCAGCAGTTTAAGGAATCCCTACGAGCAGTACTTC
v_gene: TRBV27
d_gene: NA
abundance: once
j_gene: TRBJ2-7

CDR3aa: CASSPRQGYSYNEQFF
CDR3nt: TGCGCCAGCAGCCCCCGGCAGGGCTACTCCTACAATGAGCAGTTCTTC
v_gene: TRBV4-1
d_gene: NA
abundance: NA
j_gene: TRBJ2-1

CDR3aa: CALLGSNEQFF
CDR3nt: TGTGCCTTACTAGGATCGAATGAGCAGTTCTTC
v_gene: TRBV7-2
d_gene: NA
abundance: NA
j_gene: TRBJ2-1

CDR3aa: CASSLELAGVYNEQFF
CDR3nt: TGTGCCAGCAGTTTAGAACTAGCGGGAGTATACAATGAGCAGTTCTTC
v_gene: TRBV28
d_gene: TRBD2
abundance: NA
j_gene: TRBJ2-1

CDR3aa: CSVPWSHYGYTF
CDR3nt: TGCAGCGTTCCCTGGTCCCACTATGGCTACACCTTC
v_gene: TRBV29-1
d_gene: NA
abundance: NA
j_gene: TRBJ1-2

CDR3aa: CASSLNGREIQFF
CDR3nt: TGTGCCAGCAGCTTAAATGGGCGGGAAATACAGTTCTTC
v_gene: TRBV11-2
d_gene: NA
abundance: NA
j_gene: TRBJ2-1

CDR3aa: CASTLTSGRIHEQFF
CDR3nt: TGTGCCAGCACCTTGACTAGCGGGAGAATTCATGAGCAGTTCTTC
v_gene: TRBV6-1
d_gene: TRBD2
abundance: NA
j_gene: TRBJ2-1

CDR3aa: CASSPPGGTSGRPSYEQYF
CDR3nt: TGCGCCAGCAGCCCCCCTGGGGGGACTAGCGGGAGGCCCTCCTACGAGCAGTACTTC
v_gene: TRBV4-1
d_gene: TRBD2
abundance: NA
j_gene: TRBJ2-7

CDR3aa: CASSTSTPGLYQPQHF
CDR3nt: TGTGCCAGCAGCACCTCAACGCCGGGACTTTATCAGCCCCAGCATTTT
v_gene: TRBV11-3
d_gene: NA
abundance: NA
j_gene: TRBJ1-5

CDR3aa: CASSLKLGTAERTSGREQETQYF
CDR3nt: TGTGCCAGCAGTCTGAAACTCGGGACAGCCGAACGGACTAGCGGGAGAGAACAAGAGACCCAGTACTTC
v_gene: TRBV28
d_gene: TRBD2
abundance: NA
j_gene: TRBJ2-5

CDR3aa: CASSPLGGQETQYF
CDR3nt: TGCGCCAGCAGCCCTCTGGGCGGACAAGAGACCCAGTACTTC
v_gene: TRBV4-1
d_gene: NA
abundance: NA
j_gene: TRBJ2-5

CDR3aa: CAWEVGGRIYRVCGYTF
CDR3nt: TGTGCCTGGGAGGTTGGGGGCAGAATATATCGCGTGTGTGGCTACACCTTC
v_gene: TRBV30
d_gene: NA
abundance: NA
j_gene: TRBJ1-2

CDR3aa: CASSQSLGRANYNEQFF
CDR3nt: TGCGCCAGCAGCCAGAGTCTCGGGAGGGCCAACTACAATGAGCAGTTCTTC
v_gene: TRBV4-3
d_gene: TRBD2
abundance: NA
j_gene: TRBJ2-1

CDR3aa: CASSIRDADTQYF
CDR3nt: TGTGCCAGTAGTATCCGGGATGCAGATACGCAGTATTTT
v_gene: TRBV19
d_gene: NA
abundance: NA
j_gene: TRBJ2-3

CDR3aa: CASSLGWVGGPGELFF
CDR3nt: TGTGCCAGCAGTTTAGGCTGGGTTGGGGGGCCCGGGGAGCTGTTTTTT
v_gene: TRBV27
d_gene: NA
abundance: few
j_gene: TRBJ2-2

CDR3aa: CASSLTGPSSEAFF
CDR3nt: TGCGCCAGCAGCTTGACAGGGCCTTCCTCTGAAGCTTTCTTT
v_gene: TRBV5-1
d_gene: NA
abundance: NA
j_gene: TRBJ1-1

CDR3aa: CASSFRGRTTDTQYF
CDR3nt: TGCGCCAGCAGCTTTCGGGGGCGCACCACAGATACGCAGTATTTT
v_gene: TRBV5-1
d_gene: NA
abundance: NA
j_gene: TRBJ2-3

CDR3aa: CASSQEGQPLNYGYTF
CDR3nt: TGCGCCAGCAGCCAAGAAGGACAGCCGTTGAACTATGGCTACACCTTC
v_gene: TRBV4-1
d_gene: NA
abundance: NA
j_gene: TRBJ1-2

CDR3aa: CASSPSNSGYNEQFF
CDR3nt: TGTGCCAGCAGTCCAAGTAATAGCGGGTACAATGAGCAGTTCTTC
v_gene: TRBV27
d_gene: TRBD2
abundance: NA
j_gene: TRBJ2-1

CDR3aa: CAISEAGGHQPQHF
CDR3nt: TGTGCCATCAGTGAGGCAGGGGGCCATCAGCCCCAGCATTTT
v_gene: TRBV10-3
d_gene: TRBD1
abundance: NA
j_gene: TRBJ1-5

CDR3aa: CASSWGSGARREQYF
CDR3nt: TGTGCCAGTAGCTGGGGGTCAGGGGCCCGGAGGGAGCAGTACTTC
v_gene: TRBV19
d_gene: NA
abundance: NA
j_gene: TRBJ2-7

CDR3aa: CASSLSRRSEQYF
CDR3nt: TGTGCCAGCAGCTTATCCCGACGCAGCGAGCAGTACTTC
v_gene: TRBV7-9
d_gene: NA
abundance: NA
j_gene: TRBJ2-7

CDR3aa: CASSSGGNEQYF
CDR3nt: TGTGCCAGCAGTTCAGGCGGCAACGAGCAGTACTTC
v_gene: TRBV27
d_gene: NA
abundance: few
j_gene: TRBJ2-7

CDR3aa: CASSLTGLAVSSYEQYF
CDR3nt: TGTGCCAGCAGCTTAACAGGACTAGCGGTCAGCTCCTACGAGCAGTACTTC
v_gene: TRBV11-2
d_gene: TRBD2
abundance: NA
j_gene: TRBJ2-7

CDR3aa: CAISARDGRSSYEQYF
CDR3nt: TGTGCCATCAGTGCCCGGGACGGACGTTCCTCCTACGAGCAGTACTTC
v_gene: TRBV10-3
d_gene: NA
abundance: NA
j_gene: TRBJ2-7

CDR3aa: CASTLLAGGSYEQYF
CDR3nt: TGTGCCAGCACCCTCCTAGCGGGAGGCTCCTACGAGCAGTACTTC
v_gene: TRBV7-2
d_gene: TRBD2
abundance: NA
j_gene: TRBJ2-7

CDR3aa: CASSYAGGEQYF
CDR3nt: TGTGCCAGCAGTTACGCAGGGGGTGAGCAGTACTTC
v_gene: TRBV6-5
d_gene: TRBD1
abundance: NA
j_gene: TRBJ2-7

CDR3aa: CASSAGPQETQYF
CDR3nt: TGTGCCAGCAGTGCCGGGCCCCAAGAGACCCAGTACTTC
v_gene: TRBV28
d_gene: NA
abundance: NA
j_gene: TRBJ2-5

CDR3aa: CASSRTRALTEAFF
CDR3nt: TGCGCCAGCAGTCGCACCAGGGCCCTAACTGAAGCTTTCTTT
v_gene: TRBV4-1
d_gene: NA
abundance: NA
j_gene: TRBJ1-1

CDR3aa: CASSLMIGRFNEQFF
CDR3nt: TGTGCCAGCAGTTTAATGATCGGTAGGTTTAATGAGCAGTTCTTC
v_gene: TRBV27
d_gene: NA
abundance: NA
j_gene: TRBJ2-1

CDR3aa: CARGLGQQETQYF
CDR3nt: TGTGCCAGAGGCTTGGGACAGCAAGAGACCCAGTACTTC
v_gene: TRBV5-3
d_gene: TRBD1
abundance: NA
j_gene: TRBJ2-5

CDR3aa: CASSNDGNQPQHF
CDR3nt: TGCGCCAGCAGCAACGACGGCAATCAGCCCCAGCATTTT
v_gene: TRBV5-1
d_gene: NA
abundance: NA
j_gene: TRBJ1-5